One and the same sample provided the 18 T cell receptor beta chains below, sequenced in a study of CD8 T cells in Susac syndrome. The RNA input was roughly 0.45 to 1 ug, and it was reverse transcribed with random hexamers. One entry per CDR3 protein results from TCRdb running MiXCR on the immunoSEQ multiplex PCR reads. The data show approximately 110,000 distinct CDR3 sequences, with 90% to 95% seen just once and more than 0.075% held by the top ten. Sequenced sample: CD4+ T cells from PBMCs. All receptors derive from a human donor in good health.

V usage is TRBV20-1 and J usage is TRBJ2-5, with no clear D. There are 12 residues in the CDR3. V was clipped by 7 bases and J by 2 bases, with 11 bases between them. Germline CDR1 is DFQATT and CDR2 is SNEGSKA (reference sequence). The CDR3 reads CSGHSRQETQYF. The CDR3 DNA reads as TGCAGTGGCCACAGTCGACAAGAGACCCAGTACTTC.

The gene calls are TRBV10-3 and TRBJ1-4, with D uncertain. The germline gives CDR1 ENHRY, CDR2 SYGVKD. The V and J ends lost 0 bases and 4 bases respectively, with 6 bases between them. The CDR3 length is 14 residues. The CDR3 DNA sequence: TGTGCCATCAGTGAGTCTGGATATAATGAAAAACTGTTTTTT. This sequence encodes CAISESGYNEKLFF.

The rearrangement joins TRBV20-1 to TRBJ2-7; 8 positions agree with TRBD2. The CDR3 has 15 residues. After removal of 6 bases from V and 2 bases from J, the junction contained 12 bases not matched to a gene. From germline, CDR1 is DFQATT and CDR2 SNEGSKA (reference sequence). The CDR3: CSAPRSTSGTYEQYF. In DNA, the CDR3 is TGCAGTGCCCCGAGAAGTACTAGCGGTACCTACGAGCAGTACTTC.

The chain recombines TRBV4-3 with TRBJ2-7; the match to TRBD2 covers 11 bases. The V segment lost 0 bases and the J segment 4 bases; nucleotides outside the gene matches: 8. This CDR3 region has 17 residues. Germline values: CDR1 LGHNA, CDR2 YSLEER. This chain's CDR3 is CASSQDGLASGRYEQYF. Here the CDR3 DNA reads TGCGCCAGCAGCCAAGATGGTTTGGCTAGCGGGAGGTACGAGCAGTACTTC.

The chain joins TRBV4-3 to TRBJ2-7, with 10 bases matching TRBD2. The V and J ends lost 4 bases and 0 bases, in that order; junction bases with no gene match: 6. CDR3 size: 16 residues. Germline CDR1 is LGHNA and CDR2 is YSLEER. The CDR3 reads CASSPGTSAHSYEQYF. Here the CDR3 DNA reads TGCGCCAGCAGCCCTGGGACTAGCGCACACTCCTACGAGCAGTACTTC.

This chain joins TRBV18 and TRBJ1-2; no clear D. The germline V gene encodes CDR1 KGHSH and CDR2 LQKENI. The germline V and J ends were trimmed by 6 bases and 5 bases, with 13 bases remaining between them. CDR3 size: 13 residues. CDR3 region: CASSRDTDYGYTF. The CDR3 DNA follows: TGTGCCAGCTCTCGTGACACTGATTATGGCTACACCTTC.

This rearrangement joins TRBV7-7 to TRBJ2-6; 9 positions match TRBD1. With 3 bases clipped from V and 0 bases from J, the junction kept 3 bases outside the gene matches. The CDR3 covers 17 residues. Germline V lookup: CDR1 SSHAT, CDR2 FNYEAQ (reference sequence). The CDR3 DNA follows: TGTGCCAGCAGCTTCGGGACAGGGCGCTCTGGGGCCAACGTCCTGACTTTC. Protein: CASSFGTGRSGANVLTF.

The V gene is TRBV5-6, the J gene TRBJ2-7, with 7 bases matching TRBD1. The junction had 4 bases not matched to a gene; V was cut back by 4 bases and J by 3 bases. The CDR3 consists of 13 residues. The germline V gene encodes CDR1 SGHDT and CDR2 YYEEEE. The CDR3 protein is CASSRGQRYEQYF. CDR3 sequence (DNA): TGTGCCAGCAGCAGGGGACAGCGCTACGAGCAGTACTTC. Based on the CDR3 plus reference TRBV5-6 and TRBJ2-7, the full variable domain is DAGVTQSPTHLIKTRGQQVTLRCSPKSGHDTVSWYQQALGQGPQFIFQYYEEEERQRGNFPDRFSGHQFPNYSSELNVNALLLGDSALYLCASSRGQRYEQYFGPGTRLTVT.

The J gene is TRBJ1-4, the V gene TRBV29-1; 8 bases map to TRBD1. The CDR3 contains 18 residues. Germline CDR1 reads SQVTM; CDR2 reads ANQGSEA. Trimming at V came to 6 bases and at J to 6 bases, leaving 21 bases not matched to a gene. Here the CDR3 DNA reads TGCAGCGTCTGGCAGGGGACAGGAAGGCGTCTAGGGGATGAAAAACTGTTTTTT. It is translated as CSVWQGTGRRLGDEKLFF.

Here the CDR3 DNA reads TGTGCCAGCTCACCACCTAAAGCAGGGACGAGGGAGACCCAGTACTTC. It translates to CASSPPKAGTRETQYF. The genes are TRBV18 and TRBJ2-5; possibly TRBD1 or TRBD2 for D (5 bases each). Germline CDR1 and CDR2: KGHSH and LQKENI. V gave up 0 bases and J gave up 5 bases, with 16 bases separating them. CDR3 length equals 16 residues.

The V gene is TRBV4-2, the J gene TRBJ2-1; D is perhaps TRBD2 (6 bases). Germline V gives CDR1 LGHNA, CDR2 YNFKEQ. Trimming cost V 0 bases and J 0 bases, with 9 bases left between them. The CDR3 covers 16 residues. The CDR3 loop is CASSQDRGSSYNEQFF. CDR3 coding DNA: TGTGCCAGCAGCCAAGATCGGGGGAGCTCCTACAATGAGCAGTTCTTC.

This clonotype was observed once. The J gene is TRBJ2-3, the V gene TRBV20-1, with a possible D match to TRBD2 (6 bases). This CDR3 is built from 14 residues. Trimming removed 3 bases from V and 8 bases from J, with 18 bases in between. Germline CDR1 reads DFQATT; CDR2 reads SNEGSKA (reference sequence). The CDR3 loop is CSARAAGPGSTQYF. CDR3 DNA: TGCAGTGCTAGGGCAGCGGGCCCCGGGTCTACGCAGTATTTT.

The sample holds a few counts of this clonotype. The chain uses TRBV5-1 and TRBJ2-7, with TRBD2 matching over 10 bases. Trimming cost V 1 base and J 3 bases; bases outside gene matches: 4. Germline CDR1 SGHRS, CDR2 YFSETQ. This CDR3 is built from 15 residues. CDR3 loop: CASSLTSSGSYEQYF. DNA for the CDR3: TGCGCCAGCAGCTTGACGTCTAGCGGGAGCTACGAGCAGTACTTC.

The CDR3 protein is CASSWDSLNTEAFF. The DNA of the CDR3 is TGTGCCAGCAGCTGGGACAGTTTGAACACTGAAGCTTTCTTT. The chain recombines TRBV7-9 with TRBJ1-1, with 7 positions matching TRBD1. V dropped 4 bases and J dropped 0; count of bases not matched to a gene: 2. The CDR3 contains 14 residues. From germline, CDR1 is SEHNR and CDR2 FQNEAQ (reference sequence).

This chain connects TRBV2 to TRBJ2-7; D is perhaps TRBD1 or TRBD2 (5 bases each). From germline, CDR1 is SNHLY and CDR2 FYNNEI. V was clipped by 6 bases and J by 6 bases, with 18 bases between them. This CDR3 is built from 14 residues. CDR3 nucleotide sequence: TGTGCCAGCAGCCGGGACCGGAATAGTGGCGAGCAGTACTTC. The encoded protein is CASSRDRNSGEQYF.

This clonotype appeared a single time. CDR3 protein: CASRRGSGYTF. The DNA of the CDR3 is TGTGCCAGCCGCCGGGGGAGCGGCTACACCTTC. The V gene is TRBV6-2 or TRBV6-3, the J gene TRBJ1-2; the D gene is possibly TRBD1 (5 bases). This CDR3 comprises 11 residues. CDR1 and CDR2 (germline): MNHEY, SVGEGT. V gave up 8 bases and J gave up 8 bases, with 12 bases separating them.

A single count supports this clonotype. The V call is TRBV20-1, the J call TRBJ2-1; perhaps TRBD2 as D (6 bases). The CDR3 is 16 residues long. From germline, CDR1 is DFQATT and CDR2 SNEGSKA (reference sequence). V lost 0 bases and J 0 bases, leaving 12 bases between the germline ends. This CDR3 is CSARDLYGGSYNEQFF. CDR3 DNA sequence: TGCAGTGCTAGAGATTTGTACGGGGGCTCCTACAATGAGCAGTTCTTC.

The CDR3 region has the DNA TGCGCCAGCAGCCCGTCATCGATGGTAGGAAGGAACGAGCAGTACTTC. Translating gives CASSPSSMVGRNEQYF. This chain connects TRBV4-1 to TRBJ2-7; no firm D call. V lost 4 bases, J lost 5 bases, and 21 bases lay in between. The germline gives CDR1 MGHRA, CDR2 YSYEKL. This CDR3 has 16 amino acids.